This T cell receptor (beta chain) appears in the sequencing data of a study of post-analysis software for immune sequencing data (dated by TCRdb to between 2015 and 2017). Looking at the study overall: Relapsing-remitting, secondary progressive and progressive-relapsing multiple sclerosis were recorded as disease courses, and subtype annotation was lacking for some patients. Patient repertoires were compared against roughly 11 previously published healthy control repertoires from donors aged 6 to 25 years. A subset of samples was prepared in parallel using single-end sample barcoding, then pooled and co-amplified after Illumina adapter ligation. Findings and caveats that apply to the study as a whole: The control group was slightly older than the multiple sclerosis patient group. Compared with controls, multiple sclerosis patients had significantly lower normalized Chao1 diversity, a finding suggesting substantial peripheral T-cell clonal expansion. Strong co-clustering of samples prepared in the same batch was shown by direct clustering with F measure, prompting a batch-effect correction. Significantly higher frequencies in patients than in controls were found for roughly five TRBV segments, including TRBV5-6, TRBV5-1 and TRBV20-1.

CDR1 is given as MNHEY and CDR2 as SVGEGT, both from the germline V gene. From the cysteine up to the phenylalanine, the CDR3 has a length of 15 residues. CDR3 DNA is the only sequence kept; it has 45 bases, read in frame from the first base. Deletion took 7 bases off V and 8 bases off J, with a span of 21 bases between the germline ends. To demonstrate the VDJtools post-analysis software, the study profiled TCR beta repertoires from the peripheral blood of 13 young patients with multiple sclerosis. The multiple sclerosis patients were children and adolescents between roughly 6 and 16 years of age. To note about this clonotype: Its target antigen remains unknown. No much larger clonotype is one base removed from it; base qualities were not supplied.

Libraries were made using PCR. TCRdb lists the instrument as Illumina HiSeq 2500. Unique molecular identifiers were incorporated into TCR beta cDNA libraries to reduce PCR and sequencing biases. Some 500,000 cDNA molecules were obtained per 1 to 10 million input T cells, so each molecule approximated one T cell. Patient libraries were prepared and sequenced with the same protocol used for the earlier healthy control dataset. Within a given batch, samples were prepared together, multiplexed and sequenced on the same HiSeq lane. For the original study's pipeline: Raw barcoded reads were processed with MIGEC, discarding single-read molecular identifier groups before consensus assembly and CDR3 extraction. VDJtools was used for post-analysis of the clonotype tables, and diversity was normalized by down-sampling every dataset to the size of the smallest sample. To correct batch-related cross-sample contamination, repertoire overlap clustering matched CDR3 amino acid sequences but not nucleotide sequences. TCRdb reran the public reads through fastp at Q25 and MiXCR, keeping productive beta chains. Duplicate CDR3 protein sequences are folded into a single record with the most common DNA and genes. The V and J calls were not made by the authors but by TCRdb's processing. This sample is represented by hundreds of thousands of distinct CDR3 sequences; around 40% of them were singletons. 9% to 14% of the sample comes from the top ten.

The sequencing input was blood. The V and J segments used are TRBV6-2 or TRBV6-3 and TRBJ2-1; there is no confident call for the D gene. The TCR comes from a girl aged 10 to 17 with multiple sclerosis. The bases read TGTGCCAGCAACAACCCCCGAGCAGTTCGGGATGAGCAGTTCTTC. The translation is CASNNPRAVRDEQFF.